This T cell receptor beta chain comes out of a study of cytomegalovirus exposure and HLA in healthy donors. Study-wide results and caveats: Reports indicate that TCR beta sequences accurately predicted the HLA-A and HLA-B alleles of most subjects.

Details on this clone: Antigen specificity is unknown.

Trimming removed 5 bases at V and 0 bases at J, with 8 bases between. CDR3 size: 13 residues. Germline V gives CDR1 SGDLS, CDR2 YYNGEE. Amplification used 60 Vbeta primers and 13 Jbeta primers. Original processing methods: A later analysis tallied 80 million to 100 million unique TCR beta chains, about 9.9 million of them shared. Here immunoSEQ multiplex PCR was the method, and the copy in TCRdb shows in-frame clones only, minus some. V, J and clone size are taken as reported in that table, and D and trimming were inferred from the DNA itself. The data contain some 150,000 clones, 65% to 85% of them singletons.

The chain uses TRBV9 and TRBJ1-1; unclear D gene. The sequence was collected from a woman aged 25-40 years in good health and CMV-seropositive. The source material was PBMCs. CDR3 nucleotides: TGTGCCAGCAGGAGAGGTTTGAACACTGAAGCTTTCTTT. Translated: CASRRGLNTEAFF. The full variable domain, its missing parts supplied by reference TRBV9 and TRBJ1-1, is DSGVTQTPKHLITATGQRVTLRCSPRSGDLSVYWYQQSLDQGLQFLIQYYNGEERAKGNILERFSAQQFPDLHSELNLSSLELGDSALYFCASRRGLNTEAFFGQGTRLTVV.